This T cell receptor (beta chain) was sequenced during a study of cytomegalovirus exposure and HLA in healthy donors (dated by TCRdb to about 2017). Study-wide context: According to an earlier analysis of around 600 of the donors, roughly 180 million T cells yielded 117 million unique TCR beta sequences and 250 to 350 Gb of sequence data. Roughly 300 gigabases of sequencing data and tens of millions of unique TCR sequences made up an early release that covered around 640 HLA-typed donors. Of the 398 genotyped donors, less than 90% were placed in the genetic ancestry cluster associated with self-reported Caucasian donors. The study aimed to test whether signatures of past pathogen exposure could be identified by cataloging public T cell receptors. The study profiled the T cell repertoires of hundreds of subjects by immunosequencing and related them to cytomegalovirus serostatus. Along with the roughly 670-subject first cohort, a separate validation cohort of around 110 different subjects was used. To predict cytomegalovirus infection status, the study brought together high-throughput TCR immunosequencing, statistical association of individual TCRs with disease status, and machine learning. In a later analysis, previously published TCR beta repertoires from 670 or so donors were re-analyzed and high-resolution HLA genotyping was added so that TCR occurrence patterns could be studied. Rather than drawing on any new phenotypic data, the later analysis identified candidate immune exposures from TCR beta sequences and the way those sequences occurred across donors. In an earlier analysis of 550 to 700 of the donors, high-throughput TCR beta sequencing was used to judge whether each TCR beta V gene segment behaved as functional or pseudogenic. Donor age, sex, ethnicity and CMV serostatus were collected together with the repertoire data. In a later genetic analysis, genome-wide SNP genotypes for 398 of the 666 donors were used, and that subset was treated as a discovery cohort. Every discovery cohort repertoire had been produced on one sequencing platform. HLA typing included class I and class II loci at four-digit resolution. The number of typed donors differed by locus: about 620-630 for A, B, C, DRB1 and DQB1; some 540 for DQA1; approximately 600 for DPA1; and some 430 for DPB1. About 5 DR-DQ haplotypes were handled as single units for association and clustering, since linkage in the cohort was strong. On average, around 230,000 unique TCR beta nucleotide sequences were sequenced per donor among 398 genotyped donors of the cohort, with 15% to 20% of those sequences being non-productive.

The method behind the library was the immunoSEQ multiplex PCR assay. A mixture of 60 forward primers for TCR Vbeta segments and 13 reverse primers for TCR Jbeta segments was used in the multiplex PCR. Amplification of the CDR3 region of rearranged TCR beta genes was performed with a multiplex PCR assay on genomic DNA. The Illumina HiSeq System was used to sequence the amplified TCR beta libraries as 87-base-pair reads. The paper's data handling went like this. A later analysis tallied 75 million to 85 million unique TCR beta chains across the 666 repertoires, and approximately 12 million of those chains were shared by two or more donors. A nearest-neighbor algorithm error-corrected the raw reads and collapsed the reads into unique sequences, merging closely related sequences to remove PCR and sequencing errors. CDR3 sequences were aligned to IMGT reference sequences to assign V, D and J gene segments. For a sequence to be retained, a match of at least six nucleotides was required to both a V gene segment and a J gene segment. Rearrangements were called productive when the CDR3 lacked stop codons and stayed in frame with V and J; all others were non-productive. CDR3 was defined by IMGT convention, running from the second conserved V-encoded cysteine to the conserved J-encoded phenylalanine. In an earlier analysis of some 550 of the donors, sequences lacking an unambiguous match to a single V gene segment were excluded. In an earlier analysis of some 590 of the donors, a V segment was called functional when productive rearrangements were above 56.7%, and segregating when the standard deviation between donors exceeded 5%. To diagnose cytomegalovirus status from the catalog of TCR beta chain sequences, a statistical classification framework was built. In a later analysis, V and J genes were assigned by comparing TCR nucleotide sequences against IMGT/GENE-DB human TR gene sequences. In a later analysis, CDR3 sequences and most-parsimonious VDJ recombination scenarios were assigned using the TCRdist pipeline. In a later analysis, every TCR beta chain was defined by the combination of its CDR3 amino acid sequence and its V-gene family, and reads without a unique V-gene family were dropped. As a way to deal with suspected cross-contamination and a sequencing artifact, a later analysis dropped 592 nucleotide sequences that were highly shared and had low generation probability. In a later analysis, a clonal expansion index was calculated for each public chain from normalized within-repertoire ranks of inferred template counts. In a later analysis, generation probabilities were computed with a VDJ recombination model fitted to out-of-frame rearrangements, and the resulting probabilities were checked against IGoR. A later analysis scored TCR-TCR, TCR-HLA and TCR-CMV co-occurrence with hypergeometric tests, applying a repertoire-size bias correction to TCR pairs. To estimate false discovery rates, a later analysis permuted the HLA or CMV assignments 20 times. In a later analysis, co-occurring TCRs were grouped using DBSCAN, and TCRdist sequence similarity was added for clustering within HLA-allele-positive subsets. Co-occurrence clustering excluded repertoires with fewer than 30,000 or more than 120,000 public chains, plus five with anomalous nucleotide sharing. TCRdb mirrors the immuneACCESS table, restricted to in-frame sequences. Some clones are absent from its copies; in checked studies, under half trace to an unresolved V gene, and the reason for the others is unknown. V, J and clone size reflect that table, while D and trimming were determined from the DNA. For this sample there are 90,000 to 150,000 clones; 74% appear just once. The leading ten clones occupy more than 2% of the sample.

Paper-wide results and their limitations: A total of about 150 TCR beta chains were listed by the study as associated with cytomegalovirus. A further reported finding was that TCR beta sequences accurately predicted the HLA-A and HLA-B alleles for most subjects in the first cohort. Only TCR beta chains were sequenced in this cohort, and the absence of alpha or paired-chain data limited detectable features. In a later analysis, the rate of TCR association differed among HLA loci, with DRB1 alleles having the most associated TCRs and HLA-C alleles having the fewest. A later analysis reported that several top co-occurrence clusters appeared linked to parvovirus B19, influenza, CMV and Epstein-Barr virus. V-gene and J-gene trimming of TCR beta chains was associated with a missense DCLRE1C variant in a later genetic analysis, and the association was replicated in an independent cohort. Compared with the roughly 710-donor mean, donors in an Asian-associated ancestry cluster had fewer N-insertions in productive TCRs, according to a later genetic analysis. In both the original and validation cohorts, the classifier was reported to diagnose cytomegalovirus status with high specificity and sensitivity. A group of highly shared sequence variants was considered likely to be a technical artifact of the sequencing pipeline. In a later analysis, some 17,000 TCR beta sequences were associated with specific HLA alleles at a false discovery rate of 0.05. Presence/absence analyses assumed roughly uniform sequencing depth across donors, an assumption that may not hold. In vitro tests confirmed that a few of the cytomegalovirus-associated TCR beta chains recognize cytomegalovirus antigens. An earlier analysis of around 540 of the donors showed that most TCR beta V segments appeared in productive rearrangements either about 87% or about 30% of the time, which broadly matched IMGT annotations. Compared with equally common non-associated chains, HLA-associated TCR beta chains in a later analysis were more clonally expanded and had lower generation probabilities. Immune exposure information for the cohort was limited to CMV serostatus. According to the authors, the approach could potentially be generalized to other disease states and immunological phenotypes. While some public TCRs were present in many individuals, most TCR sequences turned up only very rarely across donors. Correlated functional status among segregating V segments might be attributable to linkage disequilibrium, but an unknown experimental factor could not be ruled out. According to a later analysis, most CMV-associated TCR beta chains appeared to be HLA-restricted, and the HLA associations seemed to be driven largely by CMV exposure. Because HLA typing was unavailable for some donors at each locus, only the typed subset was used in association tests. When HLA alleles, especially DR and DQ, strongly co-occurred, TCR associations were difficult to assign to individual alleles. The earlier analysis of 587 of the donors excluded roughly 16 rarely observed V segments, including chromosome 9 orphons, because counts were too low.

The cohort comprised some 680 healthy bone marrow donors. All cohort members were sampled while nominally healthy, although unrecorded immune exposures were likely present. CMV serostatus was positive for about 300 and negative for about half of the roughly 700 cohort members, and was not recorded for this donor. A peripheral blood sample was collected from each donor, and TCR beta sequencing was performed on peripheral blood mononuclear cells. Genomic DNA extraction from the blood cell samples was performed with the Qiagen DNeasy Blood Extraction Kit. Comments on this clone: The target of this receptor is not known. Per-base quality was not reported, and no clone a single base away is much larger than it.

This sequence originates from a human donor in good health. The sequenced material came from PBMCs.

The CDR3 protein is CSVEVAKTFEETQYF. At the DNA level, the sequence is TGCAGCGTTGAAGTAGCCAAGACTTTCGAAGAGACCCAGTACTTC. The V and J genes are TRBV29-1 and TRBJ2-5; the D gene assignment is ambiguous. The CDR3 numbers 15 residues from cysteine through phenylalanine. The read is trimmed to its CDR3 DNA, 45 bases read in frame from base 1. The germline V gene gives CDR1 as SQVTM and CDR2 as ANQGSEA. V and J are truncated by 1 base and 3 bases respectively, leaving an intervening sequence of 15 bases.